This TCR beta chain was obtained from a study of shared clonotypes between healthy human individuals (dated by TCRdb to 2020 to 2022). Turning to the overall study: A couple of women and three men aged 18 to 49 years were included in the cohort. For each donor, CD4 naive and CD4 memory were each given three plates, CD8 naive was given two plates, and CD8 memory was given one plate. Blood TCR repertoires of four to six healthy adults were deeply sequenced to estimate repertoire size and the extent of clonotype sharing between individuals. To increase sequencing depth and limit assay-specific biases, TCR repertoire library preparation and sequencing were carried out by different laboratories using diverse techniques. Each donor's leukapheresis produced roughly between roughly 0.94 and 9.5 billion PBMCs. What the research found in general, with its limitations: About 4.5% of naive CD4, 3.5% of naive CD8, 2% to 2.5% of memory CD4, and 0.35% to 0.5% of memory CD8 clonotypes were shared across a few donors. Because the study included a small number of donors, the genetic and exposure-history diversity represented was limited. Rarefaction of sorted-subset datasets indicated incomplete sequencing despite the large sequencing depth. Naive subsets generally had larger estimated clonotype richness than memory subsets. Clonotypes shared by all four sorted-subset donors showed higher generation probabilities than non-shared clonotypes. Based on pairwise subsampling, the degree of clonotype sharing among donors was expected to be affected by sequencing depth. Sampling was restricted to blood, and TCR repertoires in tissue are likely to differ from TCR repertoires in blood.

This clone appeared a single time. Its target antigen remains unknown. Per-base qualities were not stored, and no clone one base away is much larger. CD8 naive samples were CD45RO-negative cells positively selected for CCR7, giving a CD45RA+CCR7+ population that excluded TemRA cells. The donors were healthy, HIV-negative adults who had no recently reported acute infections or vaccinations. All donors were Caucasian adults living in Nashville, Tennessee, USA. After blood collection by leukapheresis, PBMCs were isolated using Ficoll-Histopaque density gradient centrifugation and then cryopreserved in the vapor phase of liquid nitrogen. Analytical flow cytometry was used to check the purity and quantity of every magnetically sorted T cell population. Genomic DNA was isolated from each sorted fraction and quantified by UV absorbance on a Nanodrop 2000c. The CDR3 holds 13 amino acids from the cysteine to the phenylalanine. Solely the CDR3 DNA is kept, with 39 bases framed from the first base. Looking up the germline V gene (reference sequence) yields CDR1 LNHNV and CDR2 YYDKDF. Deletion took 1 base off V and 0 bases off J, with a span of 2 bases between the germline ends.

Using the deep immunoSEQ assay, TCR CDR3 regions were amplified from genomic DNA by multiplex PCR. Extracted genomic DNA from each cell subset was distributed evenly across all wells of several immunoSEQ 96-well plates, and each plate was treated as a replicate. Each replicate PCR for sorted subsets received roughly 0.2 ug genomic DNA, equal to tens of thousands of T cell genomes. Purified libraries were quantified with a Qubit 3.0 fluorometer, sized on a Bioanalyzer 2100, and re-quantified with the KAPA Library Quantification kit. A separate single-read 150-cycle Illumina NextSeq 550 flow cell was used to sequence each immunoSEQ 96-well plate. The study's own analysis went as follows. Because the immunoSEQ output included only junctional sequences and no quality scores, the filtering could not be the same as the filtering used for full-length reads. Sequences were annotated with PyIR, a Python wrapper for IgBLAST v1.9, using IMGT germline references to assign V/J genes and CDR3. Reads were filtered out if the reads had weak V/J assignments (E-value above 1e-6), no CDR3, stop codons, out-of-frame junctions, or ambiguous translated residues. A V3J clonotype was defined by an identical inferred V gene, J gene, and CDR3 amino acid sequence. Percentage overlap between repertoires was calculated by dividing the number of shared unique clonotypes by the size of the smaller repertoire. Repertoire richness was assessed with RTK rarefaction, the Chao1 estimator, and Recon v2.1 estimates of unobserved clonotypes. Generation probabilities were computed with OLGA for all TCRbeta clonotypes obtained by the gDNA method from a few donors. Drawn from immuneACCESS, this table holds only the in-frame rearrangements with V and J called that TCRdb kept. Clones are partly lost; checked studies trace under half to an unresolved V gene and leave the rest unexplained. The D gene and trimming were derived from the DNA, and the V and J assignments and clone size from that table. The sample table lists about 820,000 clones, about 91% of them with a count of one. 24% of the sample is held by the ten biggest clonotypes.

The chain uses TRBV15 and TRBJ2-3; the D gene cannot be named for sure. The receptor comes from a man aged 25-45 years in good health. Sequencing was done on a sample of naive CD8+ T cells sorted from blood. This sample's cell subset or site label indicates: CD45RA+CCR7+. At the DNA level, the sequence is TGTGCCACCAGCAGAGGAAGCACAGATACGCAGTATTTT. It specifies CATSRGSTDTQYF.